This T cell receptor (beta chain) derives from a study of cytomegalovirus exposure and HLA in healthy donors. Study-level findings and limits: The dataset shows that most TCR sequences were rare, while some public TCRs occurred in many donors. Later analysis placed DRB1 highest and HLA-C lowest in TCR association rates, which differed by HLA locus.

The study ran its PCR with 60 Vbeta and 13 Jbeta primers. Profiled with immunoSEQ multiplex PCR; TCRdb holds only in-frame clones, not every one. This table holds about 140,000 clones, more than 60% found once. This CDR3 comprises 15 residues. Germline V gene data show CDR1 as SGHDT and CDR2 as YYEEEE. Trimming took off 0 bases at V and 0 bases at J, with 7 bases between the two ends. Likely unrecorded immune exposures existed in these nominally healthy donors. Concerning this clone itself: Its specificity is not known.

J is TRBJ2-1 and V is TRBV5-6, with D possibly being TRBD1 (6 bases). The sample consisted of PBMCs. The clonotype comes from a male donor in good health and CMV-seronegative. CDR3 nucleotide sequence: TGTGCCAGCAGCTTGGAACAGGGCTCCTACAATGAGCAGTTCTTC. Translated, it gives CASSLEQGSYNEQFF.